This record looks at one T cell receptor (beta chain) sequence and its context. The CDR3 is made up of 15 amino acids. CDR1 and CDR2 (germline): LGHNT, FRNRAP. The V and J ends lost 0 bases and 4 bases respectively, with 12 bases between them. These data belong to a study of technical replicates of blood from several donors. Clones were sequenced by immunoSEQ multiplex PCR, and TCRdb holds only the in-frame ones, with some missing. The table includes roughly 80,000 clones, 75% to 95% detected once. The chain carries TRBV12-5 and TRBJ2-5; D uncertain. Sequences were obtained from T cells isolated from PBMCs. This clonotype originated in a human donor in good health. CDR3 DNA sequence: TGTGCTAGTGGTTTGGTATATGCCCTGAGAGAGACCCAGTACTTC. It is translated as CASGLVYALRETQYF.